Presented here are 9 T cell receptor beta chains from one specimen sequenced in a study of T cell repertoires in cytomegalovirus infection. These receptors lack a known antigen. TCRdb redid the calling of the reads with MiXCR, one entry per CDR3 protein. This sample has 150,000 or so distinct CDR3 sequences; less than 25% occur once, and the top ten carry roughly 25%. Source: CD8+ T cells from cultured PBMCs, taken from culture after CMV antigen stimulation. The receptors stem from a human donor in good health (CMV status not recorded). Some clones in this sample may be carry-over from other donors' samples.

This clonotype was observed a few times. The rearrangement links TRBV11-2 to TRBJ2-1, with no clear D. The CDR3 has 15 amino acids. In germline, CDR1 is SGHAT, CDR2 FQNNGV. Trimming stripped 0 bases from V and 4 bases from J, with 10 bases between. Here the CDR3 reads CASSLDRVVYNEQFF. In DNA form, the CDR3 reads TGTGCCAGCAGCTTAGATCGGGTCGTTTACAATGAGCAGTTCTTC. Based on the CDR3 plus reference TRBV11-2 and TRBJ2-1, the full variable domain is EAGVAQSPRYKIIEKRQSVAFWCNPISGHATLYWYQQILGQGPKLLIQFQNNGVVDDSQLPKDRFSAERLKGVDSTLKIQPAKLEDSAVYLCASSLDRVVYNEQFFGPGTRLTVL.

The chain combines TRBV20-1 with TRBJ2-3, with 10 bases that match TRBD2. In germline, CDR1 is DFQATT, CDR2 SNEGSKA (reference sequence). The length of the CDR3 is 19 residues. The junction had 15 bases not matched to a gene; V was cut back by 3 bases and J by 0 bases. This CDR3 is CSARGSRAGGPRSTDTQYF. The CDR3 coding sequence is TGCAGTGCTAGGGGTAGTCGAGCGGGGGGGCCTAGGAGCACAGATACGCAGTATTTT.

This chain links TRBV7-2 with TRBJ2-3; 11 positions match TRBD2. CDR1 and CDR2 (germline): SGHTA, FQGNSA. V lost 5 bases, J lost 4 bases, and 5 bases stayed unmatched. This CDR3 region has 15 residues. CDR3 sequence: CASSGLAGFPDTQYF. The CDR3, as DNA: TGTGCCAGCAGCGGACTAGCGGGTTTTCCAGATACGCAGTATTTT.

This clonotype was seen only a few times. The rearrangement links TRBV7-2 to TRBJ2-1; D ambiguous. Trimming cost V 5 bases and J 7 bases, with 6 bases left between them. CDR3 length equals 11 residues. From germline, CDR1 is SGHTA and CDR2 FQGNSA. Here the CDR3 DNA reads TGTGCCAGCAGCAGTAGGAATGAGCAGTTCTTC. Protein sequence: CASSSRNEQFF.

This clonotype was counted between two and nine times. The chain uses TRBV11-2 and TRBJ2-4, with 8 bases identical to TRBD1. V shed 4 bases, J shed 0 bases, and the junction held 8 bases outside the gene matches. The CDR3 is 17 residues long. From germline, CDR1 is SGHAT and CDR2 FQNNGV. CDR3 coding DNA: TGTGCCAGCAGCTGGGCTGGGGACAGGACAGCCAAAAACATTCAGTACTTC. Translating gives CASSWAGDRTAKNIQYF.

The chain links TRBV29-1 to TRBJ1-1; the match to TRBD1 covers 8 bases. There are 12 residues in the CDR3. The germline gives CDR1 SQVTM, CDR2 ANQGSEA. Germline trimming cut 3 bases from V and 6 bases from J; bases unmatched to any gene: 3. The CDR3 is CSVDGQGPEAFF. In DNA, the CDR3 is TGCAGCGTTGACGGACAGGGTCCTGAAGCTTTCTTT.

This clonotype has only a few counts. This rearrangement joins TRBV12-3 or TRBV12-4 to TRBJ1-1; 7 bases line up with TRBD1. CDR3 length: 14 residues. Trimming at V came to 5 bases and at J to 5 bases, leaving 8 bases not matched to a gene. Here the CDR3 reads CASSRDRVKTEAFF. The CDR3, as DNA: TGTGCCAGCAGTCGAGACAGGGTAAAGACTGAAGCTTTCTTT.

This clonotype was recorded only once. The chain joins TRBV5-4 to TRBJ2-7, with TRBD2 as a possible D gene (6 bases). V was trimmed by 7 bases and J by 1 base, leaving 12 bases between them. The germline gives CDR1 SGHNT, CDR2 YYREEE (reference sequence). The CDR3 is 13 amino acids. This chain's CDR3 is CASAPGGSYEQYF. The CDR3 DNA follows: TGTGCCAGCGCCCCCGGGGGTTCCTACGAGCAGTACTTC.

The rearrangement uses TRBV5-6 and TRBJ1-1, with a tentative D call TRBD1 (6 bases). Germline loops: CDR1 SGHDT, CDR2 YYEEEE. Trimming took off 3 bases at V and 6 bases at J, with 24 bases between the two ends. The CDR3 length is 17 residues. CDR3 region: CASSYPGTAAAGAEAFF. The CDR3 region has the DNA TGTGCCAGCAGCTACCCCGGGACGGCCGCCGCAGGGGCTGAAGCTTTCTTT.